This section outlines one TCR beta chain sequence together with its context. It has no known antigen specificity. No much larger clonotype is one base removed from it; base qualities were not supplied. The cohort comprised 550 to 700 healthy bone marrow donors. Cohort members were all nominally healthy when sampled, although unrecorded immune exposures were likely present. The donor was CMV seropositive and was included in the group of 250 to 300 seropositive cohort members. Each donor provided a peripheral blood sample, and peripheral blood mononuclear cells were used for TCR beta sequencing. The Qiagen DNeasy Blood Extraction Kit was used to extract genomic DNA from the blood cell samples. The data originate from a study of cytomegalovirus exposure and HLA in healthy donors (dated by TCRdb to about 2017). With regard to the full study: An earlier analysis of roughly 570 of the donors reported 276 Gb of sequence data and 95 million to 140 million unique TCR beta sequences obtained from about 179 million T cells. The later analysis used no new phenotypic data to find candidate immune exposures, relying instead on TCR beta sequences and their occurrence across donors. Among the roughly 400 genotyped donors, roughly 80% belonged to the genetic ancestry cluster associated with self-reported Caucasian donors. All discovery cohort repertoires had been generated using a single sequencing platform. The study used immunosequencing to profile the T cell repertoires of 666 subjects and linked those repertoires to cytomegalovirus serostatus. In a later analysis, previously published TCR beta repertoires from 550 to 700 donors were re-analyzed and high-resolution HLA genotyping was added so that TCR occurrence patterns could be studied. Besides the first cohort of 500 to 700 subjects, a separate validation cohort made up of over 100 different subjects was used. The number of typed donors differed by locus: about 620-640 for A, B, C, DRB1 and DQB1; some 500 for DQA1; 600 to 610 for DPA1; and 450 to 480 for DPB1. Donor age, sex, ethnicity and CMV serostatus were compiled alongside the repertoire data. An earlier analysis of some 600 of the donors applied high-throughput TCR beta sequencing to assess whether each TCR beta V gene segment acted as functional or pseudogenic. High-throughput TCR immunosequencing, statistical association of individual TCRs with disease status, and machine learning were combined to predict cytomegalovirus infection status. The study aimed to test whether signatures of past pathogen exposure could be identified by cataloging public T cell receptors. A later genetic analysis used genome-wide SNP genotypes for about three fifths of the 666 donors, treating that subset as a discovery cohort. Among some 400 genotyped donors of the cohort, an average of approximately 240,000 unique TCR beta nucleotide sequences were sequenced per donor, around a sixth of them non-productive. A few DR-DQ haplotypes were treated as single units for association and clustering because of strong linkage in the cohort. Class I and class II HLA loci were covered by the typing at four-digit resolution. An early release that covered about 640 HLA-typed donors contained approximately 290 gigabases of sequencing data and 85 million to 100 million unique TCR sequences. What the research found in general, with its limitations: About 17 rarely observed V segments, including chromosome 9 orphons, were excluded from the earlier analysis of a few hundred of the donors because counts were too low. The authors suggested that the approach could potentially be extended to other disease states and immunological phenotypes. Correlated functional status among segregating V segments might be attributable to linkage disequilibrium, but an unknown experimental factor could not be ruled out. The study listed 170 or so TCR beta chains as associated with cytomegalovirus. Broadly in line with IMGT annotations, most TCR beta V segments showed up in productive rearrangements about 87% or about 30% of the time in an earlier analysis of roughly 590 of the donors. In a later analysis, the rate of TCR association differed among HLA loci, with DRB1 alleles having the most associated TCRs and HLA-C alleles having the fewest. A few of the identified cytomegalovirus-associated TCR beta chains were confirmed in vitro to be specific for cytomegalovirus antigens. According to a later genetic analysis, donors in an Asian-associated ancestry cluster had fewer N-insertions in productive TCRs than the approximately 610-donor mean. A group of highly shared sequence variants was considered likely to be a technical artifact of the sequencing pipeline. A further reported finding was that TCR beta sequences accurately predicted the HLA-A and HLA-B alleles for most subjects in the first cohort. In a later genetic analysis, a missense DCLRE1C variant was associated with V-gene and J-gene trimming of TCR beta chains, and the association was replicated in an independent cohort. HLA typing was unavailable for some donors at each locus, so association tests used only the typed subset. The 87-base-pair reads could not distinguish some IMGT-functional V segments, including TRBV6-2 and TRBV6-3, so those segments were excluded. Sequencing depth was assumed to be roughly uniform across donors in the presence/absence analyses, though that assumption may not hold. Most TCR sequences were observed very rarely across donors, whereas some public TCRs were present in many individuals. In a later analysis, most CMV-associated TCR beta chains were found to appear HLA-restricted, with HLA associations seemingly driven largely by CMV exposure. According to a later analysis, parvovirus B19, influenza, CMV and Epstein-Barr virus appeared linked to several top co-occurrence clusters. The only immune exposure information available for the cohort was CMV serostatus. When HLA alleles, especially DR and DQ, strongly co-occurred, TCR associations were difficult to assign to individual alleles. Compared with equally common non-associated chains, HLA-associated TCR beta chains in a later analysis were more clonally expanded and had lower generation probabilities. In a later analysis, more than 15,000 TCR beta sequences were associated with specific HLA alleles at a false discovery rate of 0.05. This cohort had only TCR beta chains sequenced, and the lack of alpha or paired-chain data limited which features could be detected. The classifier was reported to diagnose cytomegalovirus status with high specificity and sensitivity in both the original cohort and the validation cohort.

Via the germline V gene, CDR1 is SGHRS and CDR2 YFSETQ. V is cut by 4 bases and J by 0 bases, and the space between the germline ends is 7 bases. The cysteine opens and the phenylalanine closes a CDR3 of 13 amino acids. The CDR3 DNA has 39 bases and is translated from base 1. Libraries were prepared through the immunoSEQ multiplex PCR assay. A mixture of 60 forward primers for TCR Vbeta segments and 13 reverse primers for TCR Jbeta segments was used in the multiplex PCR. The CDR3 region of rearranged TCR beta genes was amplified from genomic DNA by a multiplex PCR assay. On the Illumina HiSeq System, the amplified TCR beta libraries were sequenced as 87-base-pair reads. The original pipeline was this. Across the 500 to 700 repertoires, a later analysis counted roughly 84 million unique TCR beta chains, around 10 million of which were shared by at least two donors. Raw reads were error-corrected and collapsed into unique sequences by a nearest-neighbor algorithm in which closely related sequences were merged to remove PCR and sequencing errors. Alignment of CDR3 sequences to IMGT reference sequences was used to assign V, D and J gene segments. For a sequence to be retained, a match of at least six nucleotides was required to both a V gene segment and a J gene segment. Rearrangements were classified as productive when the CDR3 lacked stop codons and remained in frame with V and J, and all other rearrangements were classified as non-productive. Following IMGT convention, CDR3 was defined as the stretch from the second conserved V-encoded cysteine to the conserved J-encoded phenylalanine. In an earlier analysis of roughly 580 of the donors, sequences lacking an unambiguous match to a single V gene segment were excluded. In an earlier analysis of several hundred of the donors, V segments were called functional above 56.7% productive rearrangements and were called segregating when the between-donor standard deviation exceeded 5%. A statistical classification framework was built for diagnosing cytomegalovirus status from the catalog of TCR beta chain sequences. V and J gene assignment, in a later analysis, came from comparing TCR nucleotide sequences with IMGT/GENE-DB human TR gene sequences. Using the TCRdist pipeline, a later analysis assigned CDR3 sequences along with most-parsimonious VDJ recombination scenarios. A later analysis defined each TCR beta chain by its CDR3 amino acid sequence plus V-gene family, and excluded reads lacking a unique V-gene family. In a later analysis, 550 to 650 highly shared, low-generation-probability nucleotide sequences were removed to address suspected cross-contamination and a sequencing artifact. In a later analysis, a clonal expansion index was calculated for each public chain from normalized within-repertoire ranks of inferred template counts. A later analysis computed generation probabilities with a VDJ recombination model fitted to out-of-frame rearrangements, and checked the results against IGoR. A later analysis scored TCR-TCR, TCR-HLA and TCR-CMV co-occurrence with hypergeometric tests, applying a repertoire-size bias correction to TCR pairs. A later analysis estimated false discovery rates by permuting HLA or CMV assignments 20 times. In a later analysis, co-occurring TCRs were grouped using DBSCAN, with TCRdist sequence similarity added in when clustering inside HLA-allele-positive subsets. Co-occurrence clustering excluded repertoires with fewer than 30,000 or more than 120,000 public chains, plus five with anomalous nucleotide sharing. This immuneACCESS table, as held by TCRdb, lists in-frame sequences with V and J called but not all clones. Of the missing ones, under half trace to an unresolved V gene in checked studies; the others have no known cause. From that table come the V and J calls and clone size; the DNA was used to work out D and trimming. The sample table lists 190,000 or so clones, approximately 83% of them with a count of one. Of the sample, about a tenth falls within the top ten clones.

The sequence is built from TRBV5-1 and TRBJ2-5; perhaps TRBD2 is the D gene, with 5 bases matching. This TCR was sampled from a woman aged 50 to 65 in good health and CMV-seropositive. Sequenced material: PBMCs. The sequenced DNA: TGCGCCAGCAGCGGACTGTACCAAGAGACCCAGTACTTC. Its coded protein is CASSGLYQETQYF. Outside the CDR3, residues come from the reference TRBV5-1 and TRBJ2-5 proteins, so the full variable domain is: KAGVTQTPRYLIKTRGQQVTLSCSPISGHRSVSWYQQTPGQGLQFLFEYFSETQRNKGNFPGRFSGRQFSNSRSEMNVSTLELGDSALYLCASSGLYQETQYFGPGTRLLVL.